A selection of T cell receptor beta chains follows, all from one sample in a study of beta chain features in type 1 diabetes. Sequenced by immunoSEQ multiplex PCR; TCRdb stores in-frame clones only, minus some. Among some 9,800 clones listed, 70% to 80% were seen once. Sequencing was performed on Tregs from blood. These receptors all come from a woman younger than 35 in good health. Each CDR3 is given with its conserved first and last residue. The D gene is left open where the match is weak. The size field is filled for only some rows; it gives once, few, many or a size class.

d_call j_call clone_size v_call cdr3_length cdr3_nt cdr3_aa
TRBD1 TRBJ2-3 NA TRBV30 13 TGTGCCTGGAGTAACAGGGGAACAGATACGCAGTATTTT CAWSNRGTDTQYF
NA TRBJ1-2 NA TRBV10-3 14 TGTGCCAGCCGAGATACAGGGTGGGATCATGGCTACACCTTC CASRDTGWDHGYTF
NA TRBJ1-1 NA TRBV11-2 14 TGTGCCAGCAGCTTGGGTCAGGGGAACACTGAAGCTTTCTTT CASSLGQGNTEAFF
TRBD2 TRBJ2-3 few TRBV2 15 TGTGCCAGCAGGAGGACTAGCTTCGTCACAGATACGCAGTATTTT CASRRTSFVTDTQYF
TRBD2 TRBJ2-3 NA TRBV7-2 19 TGTGCCAGCAGCTTTGGGCGGGGGGCCACGCGTGCGAGCACAGATACGCAGTATTTT CASSFGRGATRASTDTQYF
NA TRBJ2-1 NA TRBV4-1 15 TGCGCCAGCAGCCAGAAAGGGAGCGGCGGCAATGAGCAGTTCTTC CASSQKGSGGNEQFF
TRBD2 TRBJ2-5 NA TRBV7-9 17 TGTGCCAGCAGCTTAGCTGTGGCGGGAGGTGCCCAAGAGACCCAGTACTTC CASSLAVAGGAQETQYF
NA TRBJ2-2 NA TRBV10-3 14 TGTGCCGCTTCGTCGGGAGCGAACACCGGGGAGCTGTTTTTT CAASSGANTGELFF
TRBD2 TRBJ2-2 few TRBV5-1 16 TGCGCCAGCAGCGATCTAGCGGGAGGGTACACCGGGGAGCTGTTTTTT CASSDLAGGYTGELFF
TRBD1 TRBJ2-6 NA TRBV7-2 14 TGTGCCAGCAGCAGAGGCTCACCGGGACAGGCTAAAAGTTTC CASSRGSPGQAKSF
TRBD2 TRBJ2-5 NA TRBV6-5 13 TGTGCCAGCACCTACTGGGGGGGGGAGACCCAGTACTTC CASTYWGGETQYF
NA TRBJ2-1 once TRBV19 15 TGTGCCAGTAGTATTTGGGGGAGGAGGGTCGATGAGCAGTTCTTC CASSIWGRRVDEQFF
TRBD2 TRBJ2-5 NA TRBV30 16 TGTGCCTGGAGTGTAGGTCCAGCGGGGGGTGGGGAGACCCAGTACTTC CAWSVGPAGGGETQYF
TRBD1 TRBJ2-6 NA TRBV6-1 15 TGTGCCAGCGGACAGGGGGCAGCTGGGGCCAACGTCCTGACTTTC CASGQGAAGANVLTF
TRBD1 TRBJ2-1 NA TRBV7-2 14 TGTGCCAGCAGCTCGGGACAGCTCTACAATGAGCAGTTCTTC CASSSGQLYNEQFF
TRBD1 TRBJ2-1 NA TRBV28 13 TGTGCCATCGAGGGGGCCCAAGGCAATGAGCAGTTCTTC CAIEGAQGNEQFF
NA TRBJ2-7 NA TRBV28 14 TGTGCCAGCAGGGACCGGGGTTTGACCTACGAGCAGTACTTC CASRDRGLTYEQYF
NA TRBJ2-2 NA TRBV19 13 TGTGCCAGTAGTAGACATACGGAGGAGGAGCTGTTTTTT CASSRHTEEELFF
TRBD1 TRBJ1-5 NA TRBV30 15 TGTGCCTGGACCGAGGGGGCGGCTCGCTATCAGCCCCAGCATTTT CAWTEGAARYQPQHF
TRBD1 TRBJ1-1 NA TRBV5-4 16 TGTGCCAGCAGCCCCCGGCGGGCAGGGGGCTGGACTGAAGCTTTCTTT CASSPRRAGGWTEAFF
TRBD2 TRBJ2-2 NA TRBV23-1 17 TGCGCCAGCAGTCCCATTTTAGCGGGAGAGGGCACCGGGGAGCTGTTTTTT CASSPILAGEGTGELFF
TRBD1 TRBJ1-2 NA TRBV5-4 18 TGTGCCAGCAGCTTGGCCTTAGGTGGACAGGGGGTCGTCTATGGCTACACCTTC CASSLALGGQGVVYGYTF
TRBD1 TRBJ1-2 once TRBV9 16 TGTGCCAGCAGCGGCGAGCCCACACAGGGGAACTATGGCTACACCTTC CASSGEPTQGNYGYTF
TRBD1 TRBJ2-7 NA TRBV7-9 16 TGTGCCAGCAGCACGATACTCAGGACAGGAAACTACGAGCAGTACTTC CASSTILRTGNYEQYF
NA TRBJ1-3 NA TRBV30 11 TGTGCCTGGAGCTCCGGGAACACCATATATTTT CAWSSGNTIYF
NA TRBJ2-4 once TRBV5-1 14 TGCGCCAGCAGCATTCAGGGGGCCAAAAACATTCAGTACTTC CASSIQGAKNIQYF
TRBD1 TRBJ2-1 NA TRBV10-1 14 TGCGCCACCTCAACAGGGGACCCCTACAATGAGCAGTTCTTC CATSTGDPYNEQFF
NA TRBJ1-2 NA TRBV20-1 9 TGCATCCCCGGGGGATTCGACGCCTTC CIPGGFDAF
NA TRBJ1-4 NA TRBV5-5 15 TGTGCCAGCAGAAAAAACCCTGGCTTTAATGAAAAACTGTTTTTT CASRKNPGFNEKLFF
NA TRBJ2-1 NA TRBV27 21 TGTGCCAGCAGTTTAACGGGAAATTTAGTGCGCCTACAGAGCTCCTACAATGAGCAGTTCTTC CASSLTGNLVRLQSSYNEQFF
NA TRBJ2-1 few TRBV29-1 11 TGCAGCGTTGGACAGGCGTTTGAGCAGTTCTTC CSVGQAFEQFF
TRBD2 TRBJ2-7 few TRBV19 20 TGTGCCAGTAGTATAGTCCCCAGGACTAGCGGGAGGGGACTCTCCTACGAGCAGTACTTC CASSIVPRTSGRGLSYEQYF
NA TRBJ1-4 NA TRBV19 15 TGTGCCAGTAGTTCTCCAGGGTGGTTCGATGAAAAACTGTTTTTT CASSSPGWFDEKLFF
NA TRBJ2-3 few TRBV6-6 14 TGTGCCAGCAGTTACCGTTCTAGCACAGATACGCAGTATTTT CASSYRSSTDTQYF
NA TRBJ1-5 NA TRBV7-3 9 TGTGCCATAGCGTGGCCCCAGCATTTT CAIAWPQHF
NA TRBJ1-1 NA TRBV5-1 15 TGCGCCAGCAGCTGGGTAGGGACTTTGAACACTGAAGCTTTCTTT CASSWVGTLNTEAFF
TRBD1 TRBJ2-7 NA TRBV11-2 18 TGTGCCAGCAGCACAGGGACAGGGTTGACTGATGGGGCCTACGAGCAGTACTTC CASSTGTGLTDGAYEQYF
NA TRBJ1-1 few TRBV9 14 TGTGCCAGCAGCGTAAGGCCTAGCGGCGCTGAAGCTTTCTTT CASSVRPSGAEAFF
TRBD1 TRBJ2-7 NA TRBV19 13 TGTGCCAGTAGTATCGGACAGGATTACGAGCAGTACTTC CASSIGQDYEQYF
NA TRBJ2-2 few TRBV5-5 12 TGTGCCAGCAGCTTGTCTCCCGGGGAGCTGTTTTTT CASSLSPGELFF
TRBD1 TRBJ1-4 NA TRBV6-1 14 TGTGCCAGCAGAGGGACAGGGGGAGATGAAAAACTGTTTTTT CASRGTGGDEKLFF
TRBD2 TRBJ2-3 NA TRBV9 18 TGTGCCAGCAGCCTAGGGAATTCGGGGGGGGGCAGCACAGATACGCAGTATTTT CASSLGNSGGGSTDTQYF
NA TRBJ2-1 NA TRBV10-3 15 TGTGCCATCAGTGAGTCGACAGAGCCCTACAATGAGCAGTTCTTC CAISESTEPYNEQFF
NA TRBJ2-2 NA TRBV7-9 14 TGTGCCAGCAGGTCCAGGGTCAACACCGGGGAGCTGTTTTTT CASRSRVNTGELFF
TRBD1 TRBJ1-2 NA TRBV5-1 15 TGCGCCAGCAGCTACTCCGGGACAGCTCTCTATGGCTACACCTTC CASSYSGTALYGYTF
TRBD2 TRBJ2-2 NA TRBV7-9 18 TGTGCCAGCAGCTGGGGGGGATTTAAACAGCGGGACGCCGGGGAGCTGTTTTTT CASSWGGFKQRDAGELFF
NA TRBJ2-7 NA TRBV5-1 14 TGCGCCAGCAGCTTGGATGGGCTTTATTACGAGCAGTACTTC CASSLDGLYYEQYF
TRBD2 TRBJ2-1 NA TRBV19 15 TGTGCCAGTAGGGCCCGACTAGCGGGGGGCAATGAGCAGTTCTTC CASRARLAGGNEQFF
TRBD2 TRBJ2-3 NA TRBV11-2 16 TGTGCCAGCAGCTTAGTACTAGCGGGAGGCACAGATACGCAGTATTTT CASSLVLAGGTDTQYF
TRBD2 TRBJ2-2 once TRBV7-9 15 TGTGCCAGCAGTTATTTAGCGGGGGGCATCGGGGAGCTGTTTTTT CASSYLAGGIGELFF
TRBD1 TRBJ2-2 NA TRBV6-5 14 TGTGCCAGCAGTCGGACAGGGGTTGTCGGGGAGCTGTTTTTT CASSRTGVVGELFF